Presented here are 15 T cell receptor beta chains from one specimen sequenced in a study of tumor and adjacent non-tumor tissue in lung cancer. The library came from three nested PCR rounds adapted from ARM-PCR protocols. A single record per CDR3 protein comes from TCRdb applying MiXCR to the multiplex PCR reads. This sample has 100,000 to 120,000 distinct CDR3 sequences, with 84% found just once. No cell sorting was done before RNA was extracted from the tissue. Sequenced: lung tumor tissue. These receptors came from a man aged 65 to 79 with non-small cell lung cancer.

About this clonotype itself: As the CDR3 is not closed by the conserved phenylalanine or tryptophan, this likely results from a read error. The rearrangement joins TRBV7-3 to TRBJ2-3, with TRBD2 matching 9 bases. This CDR3 has 15 amino acids. The germline V gene has CDR1 SGHTA and CDR2 FQGTGA. The CDR3 DNA is TGTGCCAGTAGCTTAAACCTAGCGGGGTCAAATACGCAGTATCTT. It is translated as CASSLNLAGSNTQYL.

A single count supports this clonotype. It may be a read error: a sequence one base away is much more abundant. V gene TRBV20-1 combines with J gene TRBJ2-2; 10 bases fit TRBD2. The CDR3 totals 13 residues. Germline CDR1 reads DFQATT; CDR2 reads SNEGSKA (reference sequence). Here the CDR3 DNA reads TGCAGTGCTCCTAGCGGGAGAACCGGGGAGCTGTCTTTT. As protein: CSAPSGRTGELSF.

This clonotype was observed at least ten times. V is TRBV9 and J is TRBJ1-2, with TRBD1 matching over 10 bases. The CDR3 extends over 16 amino acids. In germline, CDR1 is SGDLS, CDR2 YYNGEE. Trimming cost V 0 bases and J 1 base; bases outside gene matches: 3. CDR3 DNA: TGTGCCAGCAGCGTAGCGACAGGGGGCCTTAACTATGGCTACACCTTC. It codes for CASSVATGGLNYGYTF. The whole variable domain, filled in from reference TRBV9 and TRBJ1-2, reads DSGVTQTPKHLITATGQRVTLRCSPRSGDLSVYWYQQSLDQGLQFLIQYYNGEERAKGNILERFSAQQFPDLHSELNLSSLELGDSALYFCASSVATGGLNYGYTFGSGTRLTVV.

Comments on this clonotype: The final CDR3 position lacks the conserved phenylalanine or tryptophan, pointing to a likely read error. The chain uses TRBV6-2 or TRBV6-3 and TRBJ1-5; tentatively, D is TRBD1 (5 bases). Germline-derived CDR1 and CDR2 are MNHEY and SVGEGT. Trimming pared 4 bases from V and 9 bases from J, leaving 13 bases between. The CDR3 runs 13 residues. The CDR3 coding sequence is TGTGCCAGCAGTTCTCAGGGCGATCGGCCCCAGCATATT. This codes for CASSSQGDRPQHI.

The chain combines TRBV11-2 with TRBJ2-2; D may be TRBD2 (6 bases). From germline, CDR1 is SGHAT and CDR2 FQNNGV. The CDR3 extends over 15 amino acids. The V and J ends lost 5 bases and 7 bases respectively, with 17 bases between them. The CDR3 region is CASSPLVEGIGELFF. In DNA form, the CDR3 reads TGTGCCAGCAGCCCCCTAGTGGAGGGGATCGGGGAGCTGTTTTTT.

The rearrangement uses TRBV7-9 and TRBJ1-1, with D hard to call. Between the trimmed V and J ends, which lost 9 bases and 4 bases, there was a span of 15 bases. Germline-derived CDR1 and CDR2 are SEHNR and FQNEAQ (reference sequence). The CDR3 is made up of 13 amino acids. CDR3 DNA sequence: TGTGCCAGTGGGAGATCCCGGGGCACTGAAGCTTTCTTT. This gives the protein CASGRSRGTEAFF.

J is TRBJ1-6 and V is TRBV5-4; D is perhaps TRBD1 (6 bases). The germline V gene encodes CDR1 SGHNT and CDR2 YYREEE (reference sequence). The CDR3 is 16 residues long. The ends were cut back, 2 bases at V and 9 bases at J, with 18 bases in the middle. The CDR3 here is CASSFLPGHLISPLHF. As DNA, the CDR3 is TGTGCCAGCAGCTTCTTACCGGGACATCTTATTTCACCCCTCCACTTT.

The chain uses TRBV5-4 and TRBJ2-1; 8 bases line up with TRBD2. There are 16 residues in the CDR3. The germline V gene has CDR1 SGHNT and CDR2 YYREEE (reference sequence). V lost 9 bases, J lost 6 bases, and 17 bases stayed unmatched. The CDR3 DNA reads TGTGCCATCACCCCCGGTCGGGGGGGGCAGTGCAATGAGCAGTTCTTC. Translated: CAITPGRGGQCNEQFF.

Details on this clonotype: A much larger clone lies a single base off, so this may be a read error. The V and J genes are TRBV20-1 and TRBJ2-5, with D possibly being TRBD1 (5 bases). The CDR3 runs to 12 residues. Trimming took 4 bases from V and 4 from J, leaving 10 bases between them. Germline V gives CDR1 DFQATT, CDR2 SNEGSKA (reference sequence). Here the CDR3 DNA reads TGCAGTGCTATACCCAGGGCAGAGACCCAGTACTTC. Translated, it gives CSAIPRAETQYF.

Concerning this clonotype itself: At one end the junction does not follow the germline gene, possibly because of a read error. The chain couples TRBV4-1 to TRBJ1-1; D is possibly TRBD1 (6 bases). Germline CDR1 and CDR2: MGHRA and YSYEKL. This CDR3 region has 16 residues. In nucleotides, the CDR3 is TGCGCCAGCAGCCAAGATCTAAGGGGGAGGAACTCTGAAGCTTTCTTT. Its protein is CASSQDLRGRNSEAFF.

With regard to this clonotype: At one of its ends the junction is not consistent with the germline gene, which may arise from a read error. This rearrangement joins TRBV7-8 to TRBJ2-2, with a tentative D call TRBD1 (6 bases). Germline V gene sequence: CDR1 SGHVS, CDR2 FQNEAQ. This CDR3 contains 15 residues. CDR3 sequence: CASSLRTVVTGELVF. As DNA, the CDR3 is TGTGCCAGCAGCTTACGGACAGTGGTTACCGGGGAGCTGGTTTTT.

The DNA of the CDR3 is TGTGCCAGCATCCCCACGCTGGGGGGCCTCAATTATGGCTACACCTTC. Its protein is CASIPTLGGLNYGYTF. The V gene is TRBV7-9, the J gene TRBJ1-2; tentative D call: TRBD1 (6 bases). Looked up from germline, CDR1 is SEHNR and CDR2 is FQNEAQ (reference sequence). The CDR3 contains 16 residues. The V gene lost 7 bases and the J gene lost 5 bases, with 23 bases spanning the gap.

For this clonotype: At one end, the junction sequence differs from germline, possibly due to a read error. The V call is TRBV6-2 or TRBV6-3, the J call TRBJ2-1; D might be TRBD1 or TRBD2, each matching 5 bases. Germline values: CDR1 MNHEY, CDR2 SVGEGT. CDR3 length equals 13 residues. The CDR3 region has the DNA TGTGCTAGCAGTTACAGGCGGGTTAATGACCAGTTCTTC. Residues: CASSYRRVNDQFF.

Remarks on this clonotype: An end of the junction does not agree with germline; a read error may underlie this. This rearrangement joins TRBV4-2 to TRBJ1-2; possible D gene TRBD1, 6 bases. CDR3 length: 18 residues. CDR1 is LGHNA, CDR2 YNFKEQ, per germline. As DNA, the CDR3 is TGTACCAGCAGCCCATGGCGGGACGGCTTTATTAGGGGGTATGGCTACACCTTC. Translated, it gives CTSSPWRDGFIRGYGYTF.

Turning to this clonotype: Given the absence of the conserved phenylalanine or tryptophan at the CDR3 end, a read error is likely. The J gene is TRBJ2-7, the V gene TRBV5-6; D possibly matches TRBD1 or TRBD2 (5 bases each). Between the trimmed V and J ends, which lost 3 bases and 0 bases, there was a span of 16 bases. This CDR3 spans 16 amino acids. Germline CDR1 SGHDT, CDR2 YYEEEE. The CDR3 DNA reads TGTGCCAGCAGCTCCGCCCGGGGACGGGGCTCCTACGAGCAGTACCTC. Translating it yields CASSSARGRGSYEQYL.